A single sample is the source of the 23 T cell receptor beta chains below, sequenced in a study of blood T cell repertoires in COVID-19. The data were produced by immunoSEQ multiplex PCR, yet TCRdb's version contains in-frame clones alone and is incomplete. The sample has roughly 150,000 clones, 65% to 85% seen once. Sequencing input: peripheral blood. These receptors were taken from a woman in her fifties or sixties with acute or convalescent COVID-19.

DNA of the CDR3: TGTGCCAGCAGAACCGGGACAGGCGTATACGAGCAGTACTTC. Amino acid sequence: CASRTGTGVYEQYF. This chain joins TRBV7-2 and TRBJ2-7; 8 positions match TRBD1. Germline V lookup: CDR1 SGHTA, CDR2 FQGNSA. The CDR3 sequence is 14 residues long. J gave up 4 bases and V 6 bases, and 8 bases lay outside the gene matches.

V and J are TRBV9 and TRBJ1-2, with D tentatively TRBD1 (5 bases). V was trimmed by 6 bases and J by 9 bases, leaving 12 bases between them. The CDR3 covers 11 residues. Germline V CDR1 and CDR2: SGDLS, YYNGEE. The CDR3 coding sequence is TGTGCCAGCAACGGGGGGAATAGCTACACCTTC. Its protein is CASNGGNSYTF.

This chain uses TRBV28 with TRBJ1-2; 9 bases fit TRBD1. In germline, CDR1 is MDHEN, CDR2 SYDVKM. V gave up 3 bases and J gave up 14 bases; unmatched junction bases: 7. The CDR3 loop spans 12 amino acids. The CDR3 sequence is CASSLMGQGDTF. The CDR3 coding sequence is TGTGCCAGCAGTTTGATGGGACAGGGCGATACCTTC.

The chain employs TRBV4-3 and TRBJ2-7, with no clear D. The CDR3 sequence is 15 residues long. CDR1 is LGHNA and CDR2 is YSLEER in the germline V gene. Trimming removed 0 bases at V and 2 bases at J, with 11 bases between. In nucleotides, the CDR3 is TGCGCCAGCAGCCAAGATAGCACATCGACCTACGAGCAGTACTTC. Its protein is CASSQDSTSTYEQYF.

This clone was counted between two and nine times. The chain employs TRBV12-3 or TRBV12-4 and TRBJ1-1, with D uncertain. V lost 3 bases to trimming and J lost 4 bases, with 9 bases between them. The CDR3 is 13 residues long. The CDR3: CASSFRGGTEAFF. CDR3 nucleotides: TGTGCCAGCAGTTTCCGGGGTGGCACTGAAGCTTTCTTT.

This clone was seen only a few times. This rearrangement joins TRBV5-1 to TRBJ1-1; D uncertain. The CDR3 totals 13 residues. V shed 2 bases and J shed 3 bases, with 8 bases lying between them. CDR1 and CDR2 from the germline V gene are SGHRS and YFSETQ. CDR3 nucleotide sequence: TGCGCCAGCAGCTTAAACCGGGACACTGAAGCTTTCTTT. This encodes CASSLNRDTEAFF.

The CDR3 is CASSNQPPGLRTDTQYF. Here the CDR3 DNA reads TGTGCCAGCAGCAACCAACCCCCGGGACTTCGCACAGATACGCAGTATTTT. V usage is TRBV13 and J usage is TRBJ2-3, with D perhaps TRBD2 (6 bases). CDR1 and CDR2 (germline): PRHDT, FYEKMQ (reference sequence). This CDR3 is built from 17 residues. V was cut by 5 bases and J by 1 base, with 19 bases left in between.

The J gene is TRBJ1-4, the V gene TRBV4-3; 8 bases map to TRBD1. The CDR3 totals 16 residues. Germline V gives CDR1 LGHNA, CDR2 YSLEER. The V gene end was trimmed by 4 bases and the J gene end by 5 bases; junction bases not matched to a gene: 9. In DNA, the CDR3 is TGCGCCAGCAGCCCGACCCCGACAGGGGCAAATGAAAAACTGTTTTTT. Amino acid sequence: CASSPTPTGANEKLFF.

The chain employs TRBV12-3 or TRBV12-4 and TRBJ1-5; D is unresolved. V lost 4 bases, J lost 4 bases, and 2 bases lay in between. CDR3 size: 11 residues. CDR3 DNA: TGTGCCAGCAGTTCTAATCAGCCCCAGCATTTT. The encoded protein is CASSSNQPQHF.

This chain uses TRBV4-3 with TRBJ2-2; D gene ambiguous. The germline gives CDR1 LGHNA, CDR2 YSLEER. Trimming pared 4 bases from V and 1 base from J, leaving 7 bases between. The CDR3 has 14 residues. The CDR3 loop is CASSPVQNTGELFF. CDR3 sequence (DNA): TGCGCCAGCAGCCCAGTTCAGAACACCGGGGAGCTGTTTTTT.

The V and J genes are TRBV7-9 and TRBJ1-6; D not resolved. Trimming left V 5 bases short and J 7 bases short, with 15 bases between. This CDR3 is built from 15 residues. CDR1 is SEHNR, CDR2 FQNEAQ, per germline (reference sequence). The CDR3 DNA is TGTGCCAGCAGCGAACCCAATGAGTACAATTCACCCCTCCACTTT. Its translation is CASSEPNEYNSPLHF. Full variable domain (remainder filled in from reference TRBV7-9 and TRBJ1-6): DTGVSQNPRHKITKRGQNVTFRCDPISEHNRLYWYRQTLGQGPEFLTYFQNEAQLEKSRLLSDRFSAERPKGSFSTLEIQRTEQGDSAMYLCASSEPNEYNSPLHFGNGTRLTVT.

V is TRBV4-3 and J is TRBJ1-2; D gene unclear. Per germline, CDR1 LGHNA and CDR2 YSLEER. CDR3 length equals 14 residues. The V end lost 1 base, the J end lost 4 bases, and 10 bases lay between the germline ends. The DNA of the CDR3 is TGCGCCAGCAGCCAAGGTAGTCCCTCCTATGGCTACACCTTC. Translated: CASSQGSPSYGYTF.

This clone has only a few counts. The chain joins TRBV11-2 to TRBJ1-1; no clear D. The germline V and J ends were trimmed by 0 bases and 3 bases, with 8 bases remaining between them. This CDR3 comprises 14 residues. Per germline, CDR1 SGHAT and CDR2 FQNNGV. The CDR3 protein is CASSLEGRDTEAFF. The CDR3 region has the DNA TGTGCCAGCAGCTTAGAGGGGAGAGACACTGAAGCTTTCTTT.

This rearrangement joins TRBV6-1 to TRBJ2-5, with D hard to call. The CDR3 extends over 13 amino acids. CDR1 is MNHNS, CDR2 SASEGT, per germline. V lost 3 bases, J lost 5 bases, and 10 bases lay in between. The CDR3 region is CASSDGVLETQYF. The CDR3 nucleotides read TGTGCCAGCAGTGACGGAGTGTTGGAGACCCAGTACTTC.

This sequence joins TRBV2 and TRBJ2-2; 11 nucleotides align to TRBD1. Germline loops: CDR1 SNHLY, CDR2 FYNNEI. The trim removed 6 bases at V and 5 bases at J, leaving 8 bases unmatched. The CDR3 has 16 amino acids. The CDR3 region has the DNA TGTGCCAGCAGGAACGGACAGGGGGCGGAAACCGGGGAGCTGTTTTTT. Its translation: CASRNGQGAETGELFF.

As DNA, the CDR3 is TGTGCCAGCAGTTTTAGAGGGGAAGCTTTCTTT. This translates into CASSFRGEAFF. This chain uses TRBV12-3 or TRBV12-4 with TRBJ1-1, with D uncertain. Between the trimmed V and J ends, which lost 3 bases and 8 bases, there was a span of 7 bases. The CDR3 runs to 11 residues.

The count of this clone is one. The chain recombines TRBV19 with TRBJ1-6; perhaps TRBD1 as D (6 bases). Trimming removed 6 bases at V and 6 bases at J, with 9 bases between. CDR1 and CDR2 (germline): LNHDA, SQIVND (reference sequence). This CDR3 has 13 amino acids. In DNA form, the CDR3 reads TGTGCCAGTAGGCCGGACAGTAATTCACCCCTCCACTTT. Translated: CASRPDSNSPLHF.

In DNA, the CDR3 is TGTGCCAGCAGCCCCGGGACTAGTTTTAGCGAGACCCAGTACTTC. It is translated as CASSPGTSFSETQYF. The J gene is TRBJ2-5, the V gene TRBV7-2; 8 nucleotides match TRBD2. This CDR3 has 15 residues. J gave up 5 bases and V 5 bases, and 10 bases lay outside the gene matches. Germline V gene sequence: CDR1 SGHTA, CDR2 FQGNSA.

The chain has TRBV9 and TRBJ1-2; D is possibly TRBD1 (6 bases). Germline V gives CDR1 SGDLS, CDR2 YYNGEE. CDR3 length equals 14 residues. V lost 4 bases to trimming and J lost 3 bases, with 13 bases between them. CDR3 DNA sequence: TGTGCCAGCAGCAGGGACAATCGGGACTATGGCTACACCTTC. It is translated as CASSRDNRDYGYTF.

The table lists this clone with a few counts. The V call is TRBV7-9, the J call TRBJ1-5, with D perhaps matching TRBD1 (5 bases). Germline CDR1 and CDR2: SEHNR and FQNEAQ (reference sequence). V lost 5 bases, J lost 4 bases, and 18 bases lay in between. The CDR3 consists of 16 residues. This CDR3 reads CASSPSGLAGNQPQHF. In DNA form, the CDR3 reads TGTGCCAGCAGCCCCAGCGGGTTGGCAGGGAATCAGCCCCAGCATTTT.

The sample holds one count of this clone. The V call is TRBV5-4, the J call TRBJ2-5; D perhaps matches TRBD1 (6 bases). The CDR3 runs 16 residues. The V end was cut by 4 bases, the J end by 2 bases, with 18 bases between. Germline CDR1 reads SGHNT; CDR2 reads YYREEE (reference sequence). The CDR3 sequence: CASSPSAGAGQETQYF. Here the CDR3 DNA reads TGTGCCAGCAGCCCTTCGGCAGGGGCCGGTCAAGAGACCCAGTACTTC.

J is TRBJ2-7 and V is TRBV30, with a tentative D call TRBD2 (5 bases). V gave up 0 bases and J gave up 1 base, with 13 bases separating them. The CDR3 is 15 amino acids. The V gene's germline CDR1 is GTSNPN and CDR2 SVGIG (reference sequence). As DNA, the CDR3 is TGTGCCTGGAGTGTTCGGGGTAGTGGTTCCTACGAGCAGTACTTC. Translating gives CAWSVRGSGSYEQYF.

The gene calls are TRBV29-1 and TRBJ1-2; a possible D gene is TRBD1 (6 bases). V gave up 4 bases and J gave up 7 bases, with 16 bases separating them. The CDR3 covers 13 residues. From germline, CDR1 is SQVTM and CDR2 ANQGSEA. The DNA for the CDR3 is TGCAGCGTTGCACAGGGCAGGATGTCTGGCTACACCTTC. Its protein is CSVAQGRMSGYTF.